Sequencing of this T cell receptor (beta chain) was carried out in a study of Graves' ophthalmopathy and Graves' hyperthyroidism (dated 2018 in TCRdb). Concerning the study at large: Peripheral blood was collected at initial diagnosis, before any treatment. In total, 135 blood samples were TCR-sequenced: under 45 ophthalmopathy, some 75 hyperthyroidism and 17 hyperthyroidism-to-ophthalmopathy patients. T-cell repertoires of thyroid tissue and blood were compared in six or seven hyperthyroidism patients. To explore V-J signatures that distinguish ophthalmopathy from hyperthyroidism, a discovery set of about a hundred patients was enrolled, made up of some 41 with ophthalmopathy and roughly 57 with stable hyperthyroidism. The study used TCR beta repertoire signatures to distinguish Graves' ophthalmopathy from Graves' hyperthyroidism and to predict progression to ophthalmopathy. The 100 discovery patients were randomly split 7:3 into training and test sets. An independent validation cohort comprised some 19 hyperthyroidism patients and 15 to 17 patients who later progressed from hyperthyroidism to ophthalmopathy. Following sample collection, hyperthyroidism patients were given methimazole at a starting dose of 30 mg daily, and ophthalmopathy patients were given high-dose intravenous methylprednisolone.

Hyperthyroidism was defined as stable when no progression to ophthalmopathy occurred within 18 months of follow-up. Hyperthyroidism patients were newly diagnosed, with disease duration under 2 months, and aged 18 to 65 years. Patients with other autoimmune diseases, uncontrolled infections, pregnancy or lactation were excluded. Clinical symptoms, serum thyroxine, TRAb, thyroid ultrasound and orbital computed tomography were used for diagnosis. PBMCs were isolated from about 10 ml of fresh peripheral blood by Ficoll-Paque density gradient centrifugation. Total RNA was extracted using Trizol reagent, and RNA quality was checked on an Agilent 2100 Bioanalyzer. About this clonotype itself: There is no known antigen for this receptor. Per-base quality was not reported, and no clone a single base away is much larger than it.

TCR beta CDR3 regions were amplified from RNA transcripts for repertoire sequencing. The first round of RT-PCR was done with HTBI primers and the Qiagen OneStep RT-PCR kit, and was followed by a second round of multiplex PCR, then size selection and purification. Libraries were sequenced on an Illumina HiSeq2000 using paired-end 100 bp reads. On the study's bioinformatics: SOAPnuke was used to process the reads, throwing out any read that had adapters, had uncalled bases, had a mean Phred below 15, or lacked an exact constant-primer or identifier match. COPE v1.2.5 was used to merge the high-quality paired reads. Clonotypes were defined as unique nucleotide sequences and were aligned to IMGT TRB V, D and J references using MiTCR v1.1. Only V-J combinations with frequency above 0.0001 were analysed, covering approximately 99% of repertoires. For each V-J combination, a TCR clonal expansion and chaos score was defined as the ratio of F50 clonal expansion to chaos observed in the TCRdist matrix. Welch's t-statistics and random forest were used to narrow the features down to roughly twelve V-J combinations, which were then fed into a naive Bayes classifier. Thyroid-blood repertoire similarity was quantified with the Morisita-Horn index. TCRdb reprocessing: public reads trimmed at Q25 with fastp, clones called with MiXCR, in-frame beta chains kept. Identical CDR3 protein sequences are pooled into one entry, listed with their most common genes and DNA. TCRdb, not the original authors, processed these V and J calls. The sample yields roughly 410,000 distinct CDR3 sequences; approximately 15% were counted once. The ten largest clones represent roughly 7% of the sample.

Paper-wide results and their limitations: No statistical method was used to set the sample size in advance, and the investigators knew which group each participant was assigned to. Most expanded thyroid clonotypes with a frequency above 0.001 also appeared in blood, which suggests that blood repertoires may reflect the immune response in the thyroid. In cross-validation, the 13-signature model distinguished ophthalmopathy from stable hyperthyroidism with 87.88% sensitivity and around 84% specificity, while in the test set the corresponding values were around 79% and 71%. In validation, the model predicted ophthalmopathy progression with over 60% sensitivity and roughly 78% specificity; approximately 12 predicted patients were CT-confirmed with GO in a median of around 6 months.

Sequences were obtained from peripheral blood. The receptor's source is a woman aged 18-35 years with stable Graves' hyperthyroidism. Donor details come from another sample of the same person, matched by shared clones.

The CDR3 corresponds to CASRATGFGQPQHF. The base sequence is TGCGCCAGCAGAGCAACAGGGTTTGGTCAGCCCCAGCATTTT. This sequence uses TRBV4-1 and TRBJ1-5; tentative D gene TRBD1, with 6 bases matching. Via the germline V gene, CDR1 is MGHRA and CDR2 YSYEKL. The CDR3 has 14 amino acids, counting the end cysteine and phenylalanine. This entry keeps only the CDR3 DNA: 42 bases, framed from base 1. V was cut back by 6 bases and J by 6 bases, leaving a gap of 15 bases between them.